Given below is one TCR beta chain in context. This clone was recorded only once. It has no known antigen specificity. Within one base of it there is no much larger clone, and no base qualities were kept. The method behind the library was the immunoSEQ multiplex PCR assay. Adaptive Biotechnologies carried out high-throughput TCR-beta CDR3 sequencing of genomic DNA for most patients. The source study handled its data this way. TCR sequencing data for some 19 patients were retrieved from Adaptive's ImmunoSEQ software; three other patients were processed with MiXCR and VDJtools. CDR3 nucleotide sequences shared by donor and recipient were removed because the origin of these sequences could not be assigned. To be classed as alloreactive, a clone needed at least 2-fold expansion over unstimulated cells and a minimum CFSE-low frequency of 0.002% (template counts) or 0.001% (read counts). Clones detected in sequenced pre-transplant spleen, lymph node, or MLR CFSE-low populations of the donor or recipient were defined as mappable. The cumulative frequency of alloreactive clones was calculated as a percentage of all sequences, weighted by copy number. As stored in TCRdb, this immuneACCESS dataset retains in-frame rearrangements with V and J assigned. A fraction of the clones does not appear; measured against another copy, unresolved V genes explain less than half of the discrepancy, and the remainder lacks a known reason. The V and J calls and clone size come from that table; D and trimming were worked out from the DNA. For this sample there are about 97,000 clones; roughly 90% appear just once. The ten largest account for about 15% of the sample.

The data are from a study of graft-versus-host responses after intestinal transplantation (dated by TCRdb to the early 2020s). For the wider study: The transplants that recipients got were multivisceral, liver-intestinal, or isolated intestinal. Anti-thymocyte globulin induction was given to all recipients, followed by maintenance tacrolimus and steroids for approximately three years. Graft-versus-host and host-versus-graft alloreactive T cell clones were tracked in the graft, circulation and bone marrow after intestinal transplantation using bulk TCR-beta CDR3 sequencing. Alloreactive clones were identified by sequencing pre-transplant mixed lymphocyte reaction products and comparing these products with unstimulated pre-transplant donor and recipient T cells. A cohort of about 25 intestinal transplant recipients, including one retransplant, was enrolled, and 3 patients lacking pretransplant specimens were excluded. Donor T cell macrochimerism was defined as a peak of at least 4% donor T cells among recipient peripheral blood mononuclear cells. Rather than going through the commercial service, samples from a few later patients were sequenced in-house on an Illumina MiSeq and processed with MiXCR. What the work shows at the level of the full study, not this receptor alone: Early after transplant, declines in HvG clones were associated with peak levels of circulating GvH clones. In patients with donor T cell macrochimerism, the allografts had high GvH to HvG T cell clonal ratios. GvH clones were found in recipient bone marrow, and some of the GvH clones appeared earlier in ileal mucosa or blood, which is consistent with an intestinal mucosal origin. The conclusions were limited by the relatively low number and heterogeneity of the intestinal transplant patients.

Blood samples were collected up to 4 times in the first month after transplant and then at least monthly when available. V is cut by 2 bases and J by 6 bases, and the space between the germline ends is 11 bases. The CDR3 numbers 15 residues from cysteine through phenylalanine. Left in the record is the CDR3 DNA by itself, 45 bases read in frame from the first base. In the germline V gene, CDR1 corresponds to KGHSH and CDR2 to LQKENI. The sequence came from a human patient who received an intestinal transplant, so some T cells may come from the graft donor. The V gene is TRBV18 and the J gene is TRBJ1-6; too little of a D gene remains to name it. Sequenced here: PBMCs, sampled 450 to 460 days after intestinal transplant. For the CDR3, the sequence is CASSPTSGINSPLHF. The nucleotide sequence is TGTGCCAGCTCACCAACCTCGGGAATTAATTCACCCCTCCACTTT.